This T cell receptor beta chain is drawn from a study of T cell changes during pregnancy in multiple sclerosis (dated by TCRdb to the late 2010s). With regard to the full study: In women with multiple sclerosis, the researchers looked at how the T cell repertoire shifted as pregnancy progressed.

Library preparation employed the immunoSEQ multiplex PCR assay. The immuneACCESS repertoire file appears here via TCRdb, limited to in-frame rearrangements. These files lack a portion of the clones; in checked studies, under half of the deficit traces to unresolved V genes, and the cause of the others is not known. This sample gives 60,000 to 85,000 clones in total; about 91% of them show up just once. Together, the top ten hold 1.3% to 1.5% of the sample. About this clone: The specificity of this receptor is unknown. Base qualities are not recorded, but no much larger clone differs from it by a single base.

Looking up the germline V gene yields CDR1 MDHEN and CDR2 SYDVKM. Relative to germline, V is missing 2 bases and J is missing 2 bases, with 6 bases of the junction outside any gene match. The CDR3 starts with the cysteine, ends with the phenylalanine, and has 16 residues. The read is trimmed to its CDR3 DNA, 48 bases read in frame from base 1. Sequenced here: peripheral blood, sampled in the second trimester of pregnancy. The sequence derives from a female donor in good health, enrolled as a control in a pregnancy study. The V and J genes are TRBV28 and TRBJ2-3; TRBD2 fits 8 bases in the junction. The CDR3 protein sequence reads: CASSLRREGSTDTQYF. The sequenced DNA is TGTGCCAGCAGTTTACGTCGGGAGGGGTCCACAGATACGCAGTATTTT.